This TCR beta chain stems from a study of cytomegalovirus exposure and HLA in healthy donors. Overall study findings and caveats: When a later analysis compared HLA-associated TCR beta chains with equally common others, the HLA-associated chains turned out to be more clonally expanded and to have lower generation probabilities. According to the study, around 180 TCR beta chains were cytomegalovirus-associated. Confirmation in vitro established that three CMV-associated chains were specific for CMV antigens.

Germline values: CDR1 LNHDA, CDR2 SQIVND (reference sequence). After removal of 6 bases from V and 7 bases from J, the junction contained 6 bases not matched to a gene. The CDR3 extends over 13 amino acids. PCR involved 60 Vbeta and 13 Jbeta primers. The repertoire was sequenced with immunoSEQ multiplex PCR; TCRdb's copy has only in-frame clones and lacks some. The data show some 120,000 clones, about 73% seen once. Points on this clone: Its specificity is unknown.

The V and J genes are TRBV19 and TRBJ1-1, with 9 nucleotides matching TRBD1. This clonotype originated in a woman in her thirties or forties in good health and CMV-seropositive. Specimen: PBMCs. DNA for the CDR3: TGTGCCAGTAGCGTCGACAGGGGGATTGAAGCTTTCTTT. Its translation is CASSVDRGIEAFF.